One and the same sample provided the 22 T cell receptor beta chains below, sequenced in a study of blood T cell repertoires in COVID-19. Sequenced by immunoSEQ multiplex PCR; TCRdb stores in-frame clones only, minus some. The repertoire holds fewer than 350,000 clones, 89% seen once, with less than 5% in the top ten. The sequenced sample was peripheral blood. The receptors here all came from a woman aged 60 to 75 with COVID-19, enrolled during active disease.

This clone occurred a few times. The CDR3 coding sequence is TGTGCCAGCAGGGCAACAGGGGGGGAAAAAACCGGGGAGCTGTTTTTT. This gives the protein CASRATGGEKTGELFF. V and J are TRBV6-6 and TRBJ2-2; tentative D call: TRBD1 (8 bases). This CDR3 spans 16 amino acids. The V gene's germline CDR1 is MNHNY and CDR2 SVGAGI (reference sequence). The germline V and J ends were trimmed by 6 bases and 5 bases, with 19 bases remaining between them.

CDR3 sequence: CASSPGTGISNYGYTF. CDR3 coding DNA: TGCGCCAGCAGCCCGGGGACAGGAATTTCTAACTATGGCTACACCTTC. The genes are TRBV4-1 and TRBJ1-2; 8 bases agree with TRBD1. In germline, CDR1 is MGHRA, CDR2 YSYEKL. V lost 4 bases to trimming and J lost 0 bases; unmatched junction nucleotides: 7. The CDR3 is 16 amino acids.

The CDR3: CASSFPLGTGKPYGYTF. For the CDR3, the DNA is TGTGCCAGCAGTTTCCCCCTTGGAACAGGGAAACCCTATGGCTACACCTTC. The chain combines TRBV28 with TRBJ1-2; D perhaps matches TRBD1 (6 bases). V shed 3 bases and J shed 4 bases, with 21 bases lying between them. CDR1 and CDR2 (germline): MDHEN, SYDVKM. There are 17 residues in the CDR3.

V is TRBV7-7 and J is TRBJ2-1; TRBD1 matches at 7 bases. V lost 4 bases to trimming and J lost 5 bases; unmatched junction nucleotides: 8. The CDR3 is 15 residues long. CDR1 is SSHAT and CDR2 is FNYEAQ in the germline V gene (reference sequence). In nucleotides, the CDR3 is TGTGCCAGCAGCTCCCAGGGACAGCCGAACAATGAGCAGTTCTTC. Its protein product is CASSSQGQPNNEQFF.

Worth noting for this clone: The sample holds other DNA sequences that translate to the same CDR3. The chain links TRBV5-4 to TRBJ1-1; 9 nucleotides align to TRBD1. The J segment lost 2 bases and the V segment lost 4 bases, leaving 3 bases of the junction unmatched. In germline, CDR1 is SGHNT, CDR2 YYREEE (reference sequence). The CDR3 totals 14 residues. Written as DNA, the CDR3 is TGTGCCAGCAGCCTGGACAGGGGAAACACTGAAGCTTTCTTT. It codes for CASSLDRGNTEAFF. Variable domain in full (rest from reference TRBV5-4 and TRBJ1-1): ETGVTQSPTHLIKTRGQQVTLRCSSQSGHNTVSWYQQALGQGPQFIFQYYREEENGRGNFPPRFSGLQFPNYSSELNVNALELDDSALYLCASSLDRGNTEAFFGQGTRLTVV.

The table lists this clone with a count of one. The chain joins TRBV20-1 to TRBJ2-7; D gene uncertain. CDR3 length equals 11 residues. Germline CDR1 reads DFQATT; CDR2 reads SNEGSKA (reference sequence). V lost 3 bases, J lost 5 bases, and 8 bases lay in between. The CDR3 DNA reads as TGCAGTGCTAGTCATAGCAACGAGCAGTACTTC. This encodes CSASHSNEQYF.

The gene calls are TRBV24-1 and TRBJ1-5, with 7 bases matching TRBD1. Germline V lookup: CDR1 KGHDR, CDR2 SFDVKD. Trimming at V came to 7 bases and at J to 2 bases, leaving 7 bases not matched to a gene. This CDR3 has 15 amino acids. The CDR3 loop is CATSPTGMGNQPQHF. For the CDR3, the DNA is TGTGCCACCAGCCCGACAGGGATGGGCAATCAGCCCCAGCATTTT.

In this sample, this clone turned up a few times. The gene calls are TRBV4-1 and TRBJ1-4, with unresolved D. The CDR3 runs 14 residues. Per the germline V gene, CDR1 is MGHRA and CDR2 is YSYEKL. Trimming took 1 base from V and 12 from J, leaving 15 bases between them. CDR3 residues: CASSQGDWPEELFF. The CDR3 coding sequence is TGCGCCAGCAGCCAAGGAGACTGGCCGGAGGAACTGTTTTTT.

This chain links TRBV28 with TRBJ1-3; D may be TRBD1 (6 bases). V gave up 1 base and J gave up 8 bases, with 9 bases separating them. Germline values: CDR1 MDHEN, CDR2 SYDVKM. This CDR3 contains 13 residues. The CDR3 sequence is CASSLFRGDTIYF. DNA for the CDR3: TGTGCCAGCAGTTTATTCAGGGGTGACACCATATATTTT.

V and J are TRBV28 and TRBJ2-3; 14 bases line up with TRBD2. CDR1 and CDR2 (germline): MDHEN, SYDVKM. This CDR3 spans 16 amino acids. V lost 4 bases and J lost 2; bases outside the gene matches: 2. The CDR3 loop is CASSSGLAGDTDTQYF. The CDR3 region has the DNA TGTGCCAGCAGTTCGGGACTAGCGGGGGACACAGATACGCAGTATTTT.

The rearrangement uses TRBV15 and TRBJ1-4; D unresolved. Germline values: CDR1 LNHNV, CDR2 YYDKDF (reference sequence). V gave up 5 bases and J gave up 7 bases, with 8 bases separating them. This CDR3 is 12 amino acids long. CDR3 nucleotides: TGTGCCACCAGCCCCGGGGTTGAAAAACTGTTTTTT. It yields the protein CATSPGVEKLFF.

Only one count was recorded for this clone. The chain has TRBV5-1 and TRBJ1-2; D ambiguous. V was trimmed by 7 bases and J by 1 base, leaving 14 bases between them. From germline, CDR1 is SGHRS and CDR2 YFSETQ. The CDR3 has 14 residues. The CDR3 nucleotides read TGCGCCAGCGCAGCGACGGGTAATAACTATGGCTACACCTTC. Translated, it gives CASAATGNNYGYTF.

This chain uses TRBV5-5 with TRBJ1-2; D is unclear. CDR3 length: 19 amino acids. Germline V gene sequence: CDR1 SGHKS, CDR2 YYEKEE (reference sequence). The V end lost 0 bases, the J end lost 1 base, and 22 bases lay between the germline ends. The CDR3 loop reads CASSLGAGSLVNFNYGYTF. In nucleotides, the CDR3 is TGTGCCAGCAGCTTGGGGGCAGGCAGCCTGGTGAACTTTAACTATGGCTACACCTTC.

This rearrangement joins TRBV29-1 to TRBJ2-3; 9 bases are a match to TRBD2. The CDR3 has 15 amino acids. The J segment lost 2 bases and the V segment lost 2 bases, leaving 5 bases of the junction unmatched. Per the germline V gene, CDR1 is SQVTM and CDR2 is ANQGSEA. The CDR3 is CSVELAGGPTDTQYF. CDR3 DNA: TGCAGCGTTGAATTGGCGGGAGGGCCCACAGATACGCAGTATTTT.

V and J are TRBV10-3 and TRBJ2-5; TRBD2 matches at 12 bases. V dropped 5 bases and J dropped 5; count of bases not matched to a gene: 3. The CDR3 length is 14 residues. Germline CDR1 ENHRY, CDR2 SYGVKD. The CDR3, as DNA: TGTGCCATCAGTCCTACTAGCGGGGGGGAGACCCAGTACTTC. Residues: CAISPTSGGETQYF.

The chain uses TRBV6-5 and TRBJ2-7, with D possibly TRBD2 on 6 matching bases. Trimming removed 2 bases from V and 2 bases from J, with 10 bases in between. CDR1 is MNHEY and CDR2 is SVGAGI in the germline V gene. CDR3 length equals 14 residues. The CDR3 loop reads CASSYGGSAYEQYF. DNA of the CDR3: TGTGCCAGCAGTTACGGGGGGAGCGCCTACGAGCAGTACTTC.

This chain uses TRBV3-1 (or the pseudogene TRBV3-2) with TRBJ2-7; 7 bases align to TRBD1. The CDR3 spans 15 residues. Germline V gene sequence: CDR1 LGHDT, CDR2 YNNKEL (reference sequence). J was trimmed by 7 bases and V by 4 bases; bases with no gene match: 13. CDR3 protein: CASSRPIKGALEQYF. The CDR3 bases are TGTGCCAGCAGCCGGCCCATTAAGGGGGCGTTAGAGCAGTACTTC.

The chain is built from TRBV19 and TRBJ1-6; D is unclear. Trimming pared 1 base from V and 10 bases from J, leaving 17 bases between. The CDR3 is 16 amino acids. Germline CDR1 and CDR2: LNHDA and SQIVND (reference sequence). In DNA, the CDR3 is TGTGCCAGTAGTATAGGCCCGGCAGGCGCGGGATCACCCCTCCACTTT. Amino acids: CASSIGPAGAGSPLHF.

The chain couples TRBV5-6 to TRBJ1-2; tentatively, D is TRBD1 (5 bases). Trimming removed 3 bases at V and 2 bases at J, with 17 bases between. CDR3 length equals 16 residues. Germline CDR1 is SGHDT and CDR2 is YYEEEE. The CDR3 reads CASSSRWGPRNYGYTF. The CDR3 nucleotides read TGTGCCAGCAGCTCCCGTTGGGGCCCTCGAAACTATGGCTACACCTTC.

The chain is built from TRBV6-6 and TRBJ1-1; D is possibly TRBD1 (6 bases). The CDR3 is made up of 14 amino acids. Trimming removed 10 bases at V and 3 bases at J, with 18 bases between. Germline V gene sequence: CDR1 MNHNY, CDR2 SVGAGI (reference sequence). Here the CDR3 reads CAIQEQGSDTEAFF. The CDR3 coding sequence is TGTGCCATTCAAGAACAGGGATCGGACACTGAAGCTTTCTTT.

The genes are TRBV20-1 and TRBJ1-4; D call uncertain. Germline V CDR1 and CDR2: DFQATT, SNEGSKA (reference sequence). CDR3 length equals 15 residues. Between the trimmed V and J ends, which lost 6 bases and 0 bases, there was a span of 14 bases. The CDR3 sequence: CSASKTGATNEKLFF. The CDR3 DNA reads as TGCAGTGCAAGTAAAACGGGAGCAACTAATGAAAAACTGTTTTTT.

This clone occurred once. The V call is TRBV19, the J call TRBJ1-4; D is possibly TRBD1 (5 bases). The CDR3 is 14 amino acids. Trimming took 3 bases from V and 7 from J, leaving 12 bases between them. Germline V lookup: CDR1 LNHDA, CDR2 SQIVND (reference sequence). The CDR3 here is CASSISRVGEKLFF. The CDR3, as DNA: TGTGCCAGTAGTATCAGCAGGGTTGGTGAAAAACTGTTTTTT.